This TCR beta chain stems from a study of shared clonotypes between healthy human individuals. Findings of the study overall: What limited the represented genetic and exposure-history diversity was the small number of donors. Several donors held about 5% of naive CD4 clonotypes in common. Clonotypes not shared had lower generation probabilities than those common to all four donors.

A word on this clone: Its antigen is unidentified.

Data came from immunoSEQ multiplex PCR; TCRdb stores just in-frame clones and leaves some out. The data show hundreds of thousands of clones, about 96% seen once. Naive CD8 cells lacked CD45RO and underwent positive selection for CCR7, leaving out terminally differentiated effector memory CD45RA+ cells. There were no recent acute infections or vaccinations among the donors, who were healthy HIV-negative adults. The sequencing input was naive CD8+ T cells sorted from blood. The receptor comes from a man younger than 45 in good health.

CDR3 sequence (DNA): TGCGCCAGCAGCCGCCAGACCCCTGGGACTAGCGGGAACGAGCAGTACTTC. Its translation is CASSRQTPGTSGNEQYF. The J gene is TRBJ2-7, the V gene TRBV4-1; 13 bases agree with TRBD2. V lost 4 bases, J lost 5 bases, and 11 bases stayed unmatched. Germline lookup yields CDR1 MGHRA and CDR2 YSYEKL. The CDR3 loop spans 17 amino acids.